Listed here is a single T cell receptor beta chain. Its antigen is currently unknown. CDR1 is SGHTA and CDR2 is FQGTGA in the germline V gene. The CDR3 totals 15 residues. With 0 bases removed from V and 4 bases from J, the gap between germline ends came to 9 bases. The data are from a study of T-cell reconstitution after alpha-beta-depleted transplantation in children. Study-level results: Counts and diversity of T cells one year after transplant came mostly from newly produced T cells. Several hundred expanded graft clones reportedly gave rise to the alpha-beta T cells present about two months after transplant.

Construction of the TCRbeta library involved unique molecular identifiers. TCRdb re-derived calls from the PCR reads in MiXCR, one entry per CDR3 protein. This sample yields about 580,000 distinct CDR3 sequences, of which around 23% are seen a single time; roughly an eighth belongs to the top ten. This chain connects TRBV7-3 to TRBJ2-2; D is possibly TRBD1 or TRBD2 (5 bases each). The sequence came from a boy less than two years old who had a stem cell transplant for acute myeloid leukemia, so the T cells may come from the graft donor. The sample here was PBMCs, mostly from graft donor cells, taken 360 days after TCRalphabeta/CD19-depleted stem cell transplant. CDR3: CASSLTGEGTGELFF. The CDR3 DNA is TGTGCCAGCAGCTTAACGGGGGAAGGCACCGGGGAGCTGTTTTTT. Complete variable domain (other parts from reference TRBV7-3 and TRBJ2-2): GAGVSQTPSNKVTEKGKYVELRCDPISGHTALYWYRQSLGQGPEFLIYFQGTGAADDSGLPNDRFFAVRPEGSVSTLKIQRTERGDSAVYLCASSLTGEGTGELFFGEGSRLTVL.